The clone carrying this TCR beta chain was detected many times. Using RNA transcripts, the TCR beta CDR3 regions were amplified. RT-PCR in the first round used HTBI primers; a second-round multiplex PCR followed. TCRdb recomputed calls from the multiplex PCR reads with MiXCR, one row per CDR3 protein. The sample includes about 500,000 distinct CDR3 sequences, 35% to 40% seen only once; the top ten take 3.5% to 4.5%. The data were taken from a study of Graves' ophthalmopathy and Graves' hyperthyroidism. V lost 1 base, J lost 1 base, and 10 bases lay in between. The CDR3 spans 15 residues. CDR1 SGHDN and CDR2 FVKESK come from the germline V gene.

Sequenced sample: peripheral blood or thyroid tissue (not recorded which). The origin of this receptor is an adult man with Graves' hyperthyroidism. The chain is built from TRBV14 and TRBJ1-1; D gene ambiguous. CDR3 in DNA: TGTGCCAGCAGCCAAGTAGTGGGCCCGAACACTGAAGCTTTCTTT. It yields the protein CASSQVVGPNTEAFF. Full variable domain (missing parts from reference TRBV14 and TRBJ1-1): EAGVTQFPSHSVIEKGQTVTLRCDPISGHDNLYWYRRVMGKEIKFLLHFVKESKQDESGMPNNRFLAERTGGTYSTLKVQPAELEDSGVYFCASSQVVGPNTEAFFGQGTRLTVV.